This T cell receptor (beta chain) was observed in a study of T cells in Graves' hyperthyroidism and ophthalmopathy. Overall study: Upon initial diagnosis and before any treatment, peripheral blood was collected.

Authors of the study amplified TCR beta CDR3 regions from RNA transcripts. In the first-round RT-PCR of the TCR CDR3, the HTBI primer set was used. TCRdb re-analysed the multiplex PCR reads in MiXCR, keeping a single row per CDR3 protein. The sample records some 690,000 distinct CDR3 sequences, roughly 17% being singletons. The V and J ends lost 2 bases and 5 bases, in that order; junction bases with no gene match: 4. This CDR3 is 15 amino acids long. Germline V CDR1 and CDR2: ENHRY, SYGVKD. This sequence originates from a man in his forties or fifties with Graves' hyperthyroidism. The sequencing input was blood. The gene calls are TRBV10-3 and TRBJ2-3, with TRBD2 matching over 10 bases. In DNA, the CDR3 is TGTGCCATCAGTGAGAGGCTAGCGGGAGTAGATACGCAGTATTTT. Its translation is CAISERLAGVDTQYF.